The T cell receptor beta chain under discussion was sequenced for a study of early T cells in non-severe SARS-CoV-2 infection. This clonotype showed up many times. TCRdb processed the 5' RACE reads anew with MiXCR; each CDR3 protein has one entry. The table lists tens of thousands of distinct CDR3 sequences, 6.6% of them singletons. Specimen: whole blood, collected at baseline. The receptor's source is an adult who was a healthcare worker with PCR-confirmed SARS-CoV-2 infection or an uninfected control (not recorded which).

The CDR3 region has the DNA TGTGCCAGCAGCGACAGGGATCGACGGACCGGGGAGCTGTTTTTT. This encodes CASSDRDRRTGELFF. The rearrangement joins TRBV7-8 to TRBJ2-2, with TRBD1 matching over 7 bases. In germline, CDR1 is SGHVS, CDR2 FQNEAQ. CDR3 length: 15 residues. J lost 5 bases, V lost 5 bases, and 8 bases had no gene match.